One TCR beta chain is described in this entry. Its specificity is unknown. This sample was included in a study of memory CD4+ T cells and cytomegalovirus serostatus. Study-level information: Of the healthy Belgian adults, 9 were CMV seropositive and about 24 seronegative. Study outcomes and limitations: The CMV-associated TCR signature appears largely within the CD4+ memory repertoire.

In germline, CDR1 is MRHNA, CDR2 SNTAGT. V gave up 2 bases and J gave up 6 bases, with 6 bases separating them. The CDR3 is 12 residues long. The repertoire was sequenced with immunoSEQ multiplex PCR; TCRdb's copy has only in-frame clones and lacks some. Among 35,000 to 55,000 clones listed, around 78% were seen once. Single viable CD3+CD4+CD8-CD45RO+ cells were sorted as the memory CD4+ T cells. Serum IgG to CMV pp150, pp28, p38 and p52 defined serostatus. After thawing, CD4+ T cells were positively selected. The chain joins TRBV6-4 to TRBJ2-3; D uncertain. The sequencing sample was made of memory CD4+ T cells from blood. The receptor comes from an adult in good health and CMV-seronegative. DNA of the CDR3: TGTGCCAGCAGTGACAATGTGGATACGCAGTATTTT. As protein: CASSDNVDTQYF.